The T cell receptor (beta chain) described here comes from a study of tumor and adjacent non-tumor tissue in lung cancer. Overall study: Aged about 31 to 80 years, patients included nine to eleven men and several women with stage I to III disease.

Trimming pared 6 bases from V and 1 base from J, leaving 19 bases between. Germline assignment: CDR1 MDHEN and CDR2 SYDVKM. The CDR3 totals 17 residues. RNA was extracted from bulk tissue without any cell sorting. TCRbeta libraries were built with three rounds of nested PCR, modified from ARM-PCR. TCRdb recomputed calls from the multiplex PCR reads with MiXCR, one row per CDR3 protein. Altogether under 150,000 distinct CDR3 sequences are present, 66% being singletons, with the ten largest covering about 20%. Study-wide results and limits: Top 100 clones took a larger repertoire share in normal lung. Significantly higher TCR diversity was found in tumor than normal lung.

In its sample, this clonotype was seen many times. Its target is unknown. The chain joins TRBV28 to TRBJ1-3; a weak D match, TRBD1 (5 bases). Sequencing was carried out using lung tumor tissue. This TCR was sampled from a man aged 55 to 70 with small cell lung cancer. The CDR3 nucleotides read TGTGCCAGCAGATCCGCCGGGACGGTGGATTCTGGAAACACCATATATTTT. As protein: CASRSAGTVDSGNTIYF.